The present entry profiles one TCR beta chain with its context. Its matching antigen is unknown. This sample was included in a study of shared clonotypes between healthy human individuals. Whole-study context: Each donor contributed plates that comprised three CD4 naive, three CD4 memory, two CD8 naive and one CD8 memory. Whole-study results and caveats: Relative to memory subsets, naive subsets generally showed larger estimated richness. Blood was the only sampled material, and tissue repertoires likely differ.

Germline values: CDR1 SEHNR, CDR2 FQNEAQ (reference sequence). This CDR3 spans 14 amino acids. The junction had 3 bases not matched to a gene; V was cut back by 4 bases and J by 2 bases. Investigators spread the genomic DNA of each subset evenly over several immunoSEQ plates. Here immunoSEQ multiplex PCR was the method, and the copy in TCRdb shows in-frame clones only, minus some. The sample has roughly 2.6 million clones, around nine tenths seen once. The gene calls are TRBV7-9 and TRBJ2-7; TRBD1 matches 9 bases. The TCR comes from a man aged 18 to 30 in good health. Sequencing was carried out using naive CD4+ T cells sorted from blood. Sample subset: CD45RA+ positively selected. CDR3 DNA sequence: TGTGCCAGCAGCTCGAGACAGGGGGCCTACGAGCAGTACTTC. This sequence encodes CASSSRQGAYEQYF.